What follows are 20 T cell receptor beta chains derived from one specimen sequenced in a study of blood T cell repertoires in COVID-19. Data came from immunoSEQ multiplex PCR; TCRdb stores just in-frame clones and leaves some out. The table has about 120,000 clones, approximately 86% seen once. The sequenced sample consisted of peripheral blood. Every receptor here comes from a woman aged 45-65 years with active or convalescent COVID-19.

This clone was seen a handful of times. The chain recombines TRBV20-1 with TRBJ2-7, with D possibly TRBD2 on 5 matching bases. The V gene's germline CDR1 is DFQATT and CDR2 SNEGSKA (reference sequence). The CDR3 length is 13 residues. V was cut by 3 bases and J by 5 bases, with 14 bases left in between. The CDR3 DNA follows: TGCAGTGCTAGTCCGGGGAGTACCCACGAGCAGTACTTC. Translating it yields CSASPGSTHEQYF.

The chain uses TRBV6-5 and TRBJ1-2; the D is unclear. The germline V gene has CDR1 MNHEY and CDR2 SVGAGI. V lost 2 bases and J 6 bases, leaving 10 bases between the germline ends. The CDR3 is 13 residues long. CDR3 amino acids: CASSYVGGNGYTF. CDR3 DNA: TGTGCCAGCAGTTACGTCGGAGGGAATGGCTACACCTTC.

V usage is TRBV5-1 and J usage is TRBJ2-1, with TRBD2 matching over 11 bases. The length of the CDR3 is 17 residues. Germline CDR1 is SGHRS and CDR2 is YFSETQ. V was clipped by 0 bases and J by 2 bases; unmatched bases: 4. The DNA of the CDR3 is TGCGCCAGCAGCTTGGGGAATAGCGGGAGGGCCTACAATGAGCAGTTCTTC. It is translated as CASSLGNSGRAYNEQFF.

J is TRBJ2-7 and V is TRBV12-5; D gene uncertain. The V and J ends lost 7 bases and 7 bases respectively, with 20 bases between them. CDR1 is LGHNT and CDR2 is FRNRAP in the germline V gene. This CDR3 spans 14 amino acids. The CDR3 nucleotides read TGTGCTAGTGCCCTGACTTTAAGAGAAGGAGAGCAGTACTTC. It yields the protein CASALTLREGEQYF.

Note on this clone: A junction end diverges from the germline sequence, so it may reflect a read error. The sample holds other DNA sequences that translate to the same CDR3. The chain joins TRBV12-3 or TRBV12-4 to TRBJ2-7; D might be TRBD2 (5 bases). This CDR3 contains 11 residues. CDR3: CSAEGTYEQYF. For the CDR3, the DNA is TGTTCCGCAGAGGGTACCTACGAGCAGTACTTT.

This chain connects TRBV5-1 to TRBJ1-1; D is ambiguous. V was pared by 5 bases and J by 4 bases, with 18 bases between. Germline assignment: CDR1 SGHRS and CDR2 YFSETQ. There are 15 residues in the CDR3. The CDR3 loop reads CASSSEYAGGTEAFF. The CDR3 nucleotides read TGCGCCAGCAGTTCCGAATATGCGGGCGGCACTGAAGCTTTCTTT.

In nucleotides, the CDR3 is TGTGCCAGCAGTTTGTCCCGGTCCTTCAGGTCCTACGAGCAGTACTTC. This translates into CASSLSRSFRSYEQYF. This chain connects TRBV28 to TRBJ2-7; D is unclear. Germline lookup yields CDR1 MDHEN and CDR2 SYDVKM. V lost 3 bases and J lost 1, with 16 bases in between. The CDR3 loop spans 16 amino acids. The full variable domain, its missing parts supplied by reference TRBV28 and TRBJ2-7, is DVKVTQSSRYLVKRTGEKVFLECVQDMDHENMFWYRQDPGLGLRLIYFSYDVKMKEKGDIPEGYSVSREKKERFSLILESASTNQTSMYLCASSLSRSFRSYEQYFGPGTRLTVT.

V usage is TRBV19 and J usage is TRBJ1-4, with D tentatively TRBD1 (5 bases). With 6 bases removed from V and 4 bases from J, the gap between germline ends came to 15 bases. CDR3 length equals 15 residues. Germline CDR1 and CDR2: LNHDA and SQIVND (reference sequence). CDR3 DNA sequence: TGTGCCAGTAGCCATCCGGGACTGATTAATGAAAAACTGTTTTTT. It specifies CASSHPGLINEKLFF.

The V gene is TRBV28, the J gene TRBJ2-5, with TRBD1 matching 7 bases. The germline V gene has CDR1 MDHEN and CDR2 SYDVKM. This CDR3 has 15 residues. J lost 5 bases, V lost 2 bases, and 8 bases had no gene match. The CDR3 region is CASSLQQGPSETQYF. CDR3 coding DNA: TGTGCCAGCAGTTTACAACAGGGGCCGAGCGAGACCCAGTACTTC.

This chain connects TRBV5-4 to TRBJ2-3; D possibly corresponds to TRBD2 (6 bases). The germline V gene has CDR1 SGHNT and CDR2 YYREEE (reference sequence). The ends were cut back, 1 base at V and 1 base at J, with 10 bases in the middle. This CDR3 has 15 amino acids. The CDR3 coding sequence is TGTGCCAGCAGCTTGTCACTAGCAGGCACAGATACGCAGTATTTT. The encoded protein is CASSLSLAGTDTQYF.

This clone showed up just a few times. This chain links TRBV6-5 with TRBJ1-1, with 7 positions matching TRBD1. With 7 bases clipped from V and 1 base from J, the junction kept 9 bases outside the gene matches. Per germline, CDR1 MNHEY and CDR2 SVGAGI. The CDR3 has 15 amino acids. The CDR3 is CASTSLWTGNTEAFF. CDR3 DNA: TGTGCCAGCACCTCTCTGTGGACAGGGAACACTGAAGCTTTCTTT.

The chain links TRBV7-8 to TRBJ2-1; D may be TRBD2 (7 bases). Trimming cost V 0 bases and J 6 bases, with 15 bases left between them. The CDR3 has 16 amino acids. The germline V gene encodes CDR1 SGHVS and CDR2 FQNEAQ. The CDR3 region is CASSLAGGIQGNEQFF. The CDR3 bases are TGTGCCAGCAGCTTAGCGGGAGGGATACAGGGCAATGAGCAGTTCTTC.

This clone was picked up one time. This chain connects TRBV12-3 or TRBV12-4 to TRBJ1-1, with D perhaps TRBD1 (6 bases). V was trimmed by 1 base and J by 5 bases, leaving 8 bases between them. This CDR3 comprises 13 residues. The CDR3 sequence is CASSLGQGTEAFF. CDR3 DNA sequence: TGTGCCAGCAGTTTAGGGCAGGGGACTGAAGCTTTCTTT.

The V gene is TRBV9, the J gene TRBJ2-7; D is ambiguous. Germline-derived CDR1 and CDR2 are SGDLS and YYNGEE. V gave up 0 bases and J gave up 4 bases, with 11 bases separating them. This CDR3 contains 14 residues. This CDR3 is CASSVDMATYEQYF. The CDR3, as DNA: TGTGCCAGCAGCGTAGATATGGCGACTTACGAGCAGTACTTC.

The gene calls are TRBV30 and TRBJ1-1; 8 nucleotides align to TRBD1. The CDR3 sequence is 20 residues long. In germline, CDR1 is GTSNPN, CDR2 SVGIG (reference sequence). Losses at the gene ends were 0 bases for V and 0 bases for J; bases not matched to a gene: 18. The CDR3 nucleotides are TGTGCCTGGAGTGTACTTCAGCAGGGGGCGACCCATCACATGAACACTGAAGCTTTCTTT. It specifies CAWSVLQQGATHHMNTEAFF.

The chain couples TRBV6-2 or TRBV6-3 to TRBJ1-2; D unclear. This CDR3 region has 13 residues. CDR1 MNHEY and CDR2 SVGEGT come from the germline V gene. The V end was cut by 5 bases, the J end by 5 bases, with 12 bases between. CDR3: CASSLSSRYGYTF. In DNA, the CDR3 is TGTGCCAGCAGTCTCTCTTCGAGGTATGGCTACACCTTC.

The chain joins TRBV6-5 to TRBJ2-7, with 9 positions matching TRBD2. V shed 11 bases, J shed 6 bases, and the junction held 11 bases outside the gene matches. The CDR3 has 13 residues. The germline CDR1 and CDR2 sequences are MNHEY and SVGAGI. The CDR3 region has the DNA TGTGCCTCCAACCCGCGGGAGGGCCTCGAGCAGTACTTC. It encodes CASNPREGLEQYF.

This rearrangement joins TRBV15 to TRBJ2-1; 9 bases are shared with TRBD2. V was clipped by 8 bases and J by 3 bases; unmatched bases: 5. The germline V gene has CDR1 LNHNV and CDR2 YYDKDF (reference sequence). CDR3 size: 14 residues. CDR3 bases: TGTGCCACCCAAGTAGCGGGGGACTACAATGAGCAGTTCTTC. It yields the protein CATQVAGDYNEQFF.

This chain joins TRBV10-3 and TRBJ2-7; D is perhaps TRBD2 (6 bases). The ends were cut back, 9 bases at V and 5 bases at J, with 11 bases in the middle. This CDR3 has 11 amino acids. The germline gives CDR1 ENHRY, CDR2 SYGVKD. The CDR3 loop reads CAIGGIHEQYF. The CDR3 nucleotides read TGTGCCATTGGGGGGATCCACGAGCAGTACTTC.

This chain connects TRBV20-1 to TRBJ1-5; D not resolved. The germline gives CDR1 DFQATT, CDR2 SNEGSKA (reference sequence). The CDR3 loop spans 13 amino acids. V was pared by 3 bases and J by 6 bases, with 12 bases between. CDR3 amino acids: CSASLGGGQPQHF. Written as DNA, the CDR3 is TGCAGTGCTAGTTTGGGCGGAGGTCAGCCCCAGCATTTT.